This TCR beta chain was identified during a study of a mutant IDH1 vaccine in newly diagnosed glioma (dated by TCRdb to about 2021). With respect to the entire study: Patients were given eight vaccinations, in weeks 1, 3, 5, 7, 11, 15, 19 and 23, which matched visits V03 through V10. In the chemotherapy-containing groups, vaccination started alongside temozolomide cycles, whereas in patients who had radiotherapy alone it started 4-6 weeks after radiotherapy. Of the 25 to 35 patients who were treated, around 62% were male and roughly 38% were female, and the mean age was around 40 years. Prior to enrollment, standard therapy consisting of radiotherapy alone, temozolomide alone, or radiochemotherapy with temozolomide had been administered to patients, with the combination being received by most patients. Peripheral blood was collected at six visits: V03 (baseline), V05, V07, V10, V12 and V13. Longitudinal TCRB deep sequencing was done for some 25 treated patients, wherever samples were available for exploratory analyses. Here is what the overall study found, with its caveats: According to the authors, sample limitations meant that analyses of patient blood samples could not be reproduced. Pseudoprogression seemed to be unrelated to changes in the top peripheral T cell clonotypes found by TCRB sequencing. Immune responses induced by the vaccine were seen in 90% to 95% of patients across multiple MHC alleles. Availability determined which PBMC samples were chosen for TCRB deep sequencing.

The time point label, as the study defines it: week 11, during vaccination. Each vaccine dose, consisting of 300 ug of a 20-mer mutant IDH1 peptide in Montanide, was administered subcutaneously with topical imiquimod. Newly diagnosed WHO grade 3 or 4 IDH1-mutant astrocytomas showing loss of nuclear ATRX were present in the donors. The samples were drawn from NOA16, a multicentre, single-arm, open-label phase I trial in Germany that tested a mutant IDH1 peptide vaccine in humans for the first time. Genomic DNA for TCRB sequencing was isolated from EDTA blood with the DNeasy Blood and Tissue Kit. This clone appeared a few times. Its antigen is currently not known. Within one base of it there is no much larger clone, and no base qualities were kept. The CDR3 goes from the cysteine to the phenylalanine over 15 residues. CDR3 DNA only is kept here, 45 bases in frame from base 1. V lost 0 bases and J lost 8 bases; the stretch between them is 16 bases long. The germline V gene provides CDR1 MGHRA and CDR2 YSYEKL.

Receptor libraries were prepared by the immunoSEQ multiplex PCR assay. Following the manufacturer's protocol, the hsTCRB Kit was used to amplify rearranged TCR beta chain sequences. An Illumina MiSeq was used to sequence the TCRB libraries. Per the source publication's procedure: Demultiplexing, trimming and gene mapping were performed with the kit vendor's proprietary platform. TCRdb retrieved this table from immuneACCESS and kept in-frame rearrangements only. Not all clones are present; in checked studies, unresolved V genes account for under half, and no reason is known for the remainder. For V, J and clone size, that table is used; D and trimming come from the DNA. Present in this sample are tens of thousands of clones, roughly 72% of which were seen just once. The ten biggest clones cover about 11% of the sample.

The sample here was peripheral blood mononuclear cells (PBMCs), taken from a glioma patient whose treatment included an IDH1 peptide vaccine. The chain is made from TRBV4-1 and TRBJ1-2; the D gene is perhaps TRBD1, on 5 matching bases. This sequence was found in a man between 18 and 35 years old with glioma. Some clones in this sample may be carry-over from other donors' samples. Here is the DNA: TGCGCCAGCAGCCAAGAAACAGGCCCTGTTGAGGGCTACACCTTC. It encodes CASSQETGPVEGYTF.